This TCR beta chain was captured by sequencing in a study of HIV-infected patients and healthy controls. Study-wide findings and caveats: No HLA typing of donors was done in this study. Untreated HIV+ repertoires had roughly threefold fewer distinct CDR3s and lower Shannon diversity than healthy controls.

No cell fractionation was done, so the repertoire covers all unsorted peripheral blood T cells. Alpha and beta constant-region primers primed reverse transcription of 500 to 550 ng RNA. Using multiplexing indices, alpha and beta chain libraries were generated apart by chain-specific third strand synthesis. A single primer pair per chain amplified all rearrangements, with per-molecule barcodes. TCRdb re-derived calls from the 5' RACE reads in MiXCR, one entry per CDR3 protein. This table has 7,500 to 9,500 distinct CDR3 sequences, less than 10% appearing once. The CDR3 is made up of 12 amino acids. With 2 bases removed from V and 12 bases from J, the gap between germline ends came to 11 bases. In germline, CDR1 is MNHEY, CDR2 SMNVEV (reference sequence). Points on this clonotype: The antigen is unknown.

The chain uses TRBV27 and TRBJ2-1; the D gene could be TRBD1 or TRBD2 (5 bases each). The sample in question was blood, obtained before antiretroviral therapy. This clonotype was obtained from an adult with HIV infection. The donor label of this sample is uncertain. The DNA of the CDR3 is TGTGCCAGCAGTTTACAGGGAGTTGTGCAGTTCTTC. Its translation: CASSLQGVVQFF.